Only a few counts were recorded for the clone carrying this T cell receptor beta chain. What it binds is not known. The germline V gene encodes CDR1 MNHEY and CDR2 SMNVEV (reference sequence). The CDR3 has 16 residues. With V trimmed by 6 bases and J by 2 bases, 7 bases remained unmatched. The sample originates from a study of post-analysis software for immune sequencing data. At the level of the study: Included courses were relapsing-remitting and secondary progressive multiple sclerosis; progressive-relapsing multiple sclerosis was also included. Findings and limits, study-wide: The five TRBV segments detected at higher frequency in patients than in controls included TRBV5-6, TRBV5-1 and TRBV20-1. Significantly lower normalized Chao1 diversity was found in patients with multiple sclerosis relative to controls.

Unique molecular identifiers had been added to the TCR beta cDNA libraries. TCRdb re-called the PCR reads with MiXCR, one entry per CDR3 protein. The data show approximately 440,000 distinct CDR3 sequences, roughly 45% seen once. The TCR comes from a girl aged 5 to 17 with multiple sclerosis. J is TRBJ2-1 and V is TRBV27; TRBD2 matches at 10 bases. Input material: blood. CDR3 residues: CASSPRGLAAYNEQFF. CDR3 in DNA: TGTGCCAGCAGCCCCCGAGGACTAGCGGCCTACAATGAGCAGTTCTTC.